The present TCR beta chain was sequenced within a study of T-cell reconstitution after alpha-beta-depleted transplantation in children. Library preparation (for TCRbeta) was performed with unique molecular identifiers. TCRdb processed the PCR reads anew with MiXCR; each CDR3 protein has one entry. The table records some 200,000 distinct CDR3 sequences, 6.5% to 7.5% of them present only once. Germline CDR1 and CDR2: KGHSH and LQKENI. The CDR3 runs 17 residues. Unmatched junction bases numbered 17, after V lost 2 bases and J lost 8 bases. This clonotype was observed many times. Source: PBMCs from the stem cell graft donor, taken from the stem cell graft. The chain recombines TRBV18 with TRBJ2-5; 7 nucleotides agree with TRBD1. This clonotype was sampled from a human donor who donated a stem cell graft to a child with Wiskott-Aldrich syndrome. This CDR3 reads CASSPVMDRTFFPTQYF. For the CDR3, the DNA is TGTGCCAGCTCACCAGTAATGGACAGGACCTTCTTTCCCACCCAGTACTTC. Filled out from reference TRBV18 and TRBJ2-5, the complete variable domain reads NAGVMQNPRHLVRRRGQEARLRCSPMKGHSHVYWYRQLPEEGLKFMVYLQKENIIDESGMPKERFSAEFPKEGPSILRIQQVVRGDSAAYFCASSPVMDRTFFPTQYFGPGTRLLVL.